This TCR beta chain was captured in a study of a mutant IDH1 vaccine in newly diagnosed glioma. Whole-study results and caveats: Shifts in the top peripheral T cell clonotypes seemed unrelated to pseudoprogression.

Only a few counts were recorded for this clone. As yet, its antigen is unknown. The table came from immunoSEQ multiplex PCR; TCRdb's copy has only in-frame clones and leaves some out. The data show around 99,000 clones, 80% seen once. Germline lookup yields CDR1 PRHDT and CDR2 FYEKMQ (reference sequence). The CDR3 covers 15 residues. Trimming removed 3 bases from V and 8 bases from J, with 14 bases in between. Time point noted: baseline, week 1 (first vaccination visit). Treatment reported: pre-vaccination baseline after standard-of-care therapy. This chain uses TRBV13 with TRBJ1-6, with D perhaps matching TRBD1 (5 bases). This sequence was found in a man in his forties or fifties with glioma. Source: PBMCs, taken from a glioma patient treated with radiotherapy, temozolomide or both. CDR3 sequence: CASSLGEGGDSPLHF. CDR3 sequence (DNA): TGTGCCAGCAGCTTGGGAGAGGGAGGGGATTCACCCCTCCACTTT. Full variable domain (rest looked up from reference TRBV13 and TRBJ1-6): AAGVIQSPRHLIKEKRETATLKCYPIPRHDTVYWYQQGPGQDPQFLISFYEKMQSDKGSIPDRFSAQQFSDYHSELNMSSLELGDSALYFCASSLGEGGDSPLHFGNGTRLTVT.